This T cell receptor beta chain came from a study of post-analysis software for immune sequencing data. The CDR3 runs 19 residues. Germline lookup yields CDR1 KGHSH and CDR2 LQKENI. Study-wide findings and caveats: Same-batch preparations were strongly co-clustered by F measure. In patients, about 5 TRBV segments were more frequent than in controls, with TRBV5-6, TRBV5-1 and TRBV20-1 among them.

cDNA libraries for TCR beta contained unique molecular identifiers. TCRdb reprocessed the PCR reads with MiXCR, giving one entry per CDR3 protein. The repertoire includes approximately 730,000 distinct CDR3 sequences, 25% to 30% of them detected once, and approximately 0.6% sits in the top ten. For this clonotype: Its cognate antigen is unknown.

The sample comprised blood. This TCR came from a girl aged 5-17 years with multiple sclerosis. V is TRBV18 and J is TRBJ2-4; D call uncertain. The DNA end is a closer match to TRBJ2-7, so the J assignment may be wrong. The CDR3 reads CASSPINSKIDIGRREQYF. The CDR3 nucleotides are TGTGCCAGCTCACCAATAAATTCCAAAATCGACATTGGTCGGCGCGAGCAGTACTTC.